Listed below are T cell receptor beta chains from one sample, sequenced in a study of early stage breast cancer tumors. Sequenced by immunoSEQ multiplex PCR; TCRdb stores in-frame clones only, minus some. Of about 21,000 clones listed, about 80% are singletons. Sequencing used blood. The origin of the receptors is a person aged 55 to 75 with breast cancer. CDR3s include the opening cysteine and the closing phenylalanine or tryptophan. A D gene is named only where the DNA matches it firmly. Only some rows state a clone size, as once, few, many or a class for expanded clones.

d_call clone_size j_call v_call cdr3_nt cdr3_aa
. . TRBJ2-7 TRBV28 TGTGCCAGCAGGCTTACAGGGCCGAGCTCCTACGAGCAGTACTTC CASRLTGPSSYEQYF
. . TRBJ2-7 TRBV2 TGTGCCAGCAGTGGACTCCCGTCCGAGCAGTACTTC CASSGLPSEQYF
. . TRBJ2-3 TRBV18 TGTGCCAGCTCAGGGAATAGCGGAGCTGCAGATACGCAGTATTTT CASSGNSGAADTQYF
. few TRBJ2-2 TRBV29-1 TGCAGCGTTGCTCAGAGCACCGGGGAGCTGTTTTTT CSVAQSTGELFF
. . TRBJ2-1 TRBV4-1 TGCGCCAGCAGCCAAGATGGGCTAGCCAATGAGCAGTTCTTC CASSQDGLANEQFF
TRBD2 once TRBJ2-1 TRBV9 TGTGCCAGCAGCGTACTAGCGGGAGCAGGGAATGAGCAGTTCTTC CASSVLAGAGNEQFF
. few TRBJ1-2 TRBV25-1 TGTGCCAGCAGTCGGGGGGACTATGGCTACACCTTC CASSRGDYGYTF
TRBD2 . TRBJ2-3 TRBV5-1 TGCGCCAGCAGCTTGGATAGCGGGCGGACAGATACGCAGTATTTT CASSLDSGRTDTQYF
. . TRBJ2-1 TRBV5-1 TGCGCCAGCATCATGGGGGAGTCCTACAATGAGCAGTTCTTC CASIMGESYNEQFF
. . TRBJ2-3 TRBV7-9 TGTGCCAGCAGCTTAGGAGTGGGGGAGGCCACAGATACGCAGTATTTT CASSLGVGEATDTQYF
TRBD1 . TRBJ2-2 TRBV15 TGTGCCACCGGTTTGTACAGGGGCACCGGGGAGCTGTTTTTT CATGLYRGTGELFF
. . TRBJ1-2 TRBV25-1 TGTGCCAGCAGTGAATCAGGGGAGGGGTACTATGGCTACACCTTC CASSESGEGYYGYTF
TRBD2 few TRBJ2-1 TRBV4-1 TGCGCCAGCAGCCAAGAATCTAGCGGGAGAGGCAATGAGCAGTTCTTC CASSQESSGRGNEQFF
. . TRBJ1-5 TRBV5-1 TGCGCCAGCAGCCAAGGGACACCAGATCAGCCCCAGCATTTT CASSQGTPDQPQHF
TRBD1 . TRBJ2-7 TRBV11-3 TGTGCCAGCAGCTGGGGACAGGGGACCTACGAGCAGTACTTC CASSWGQGTYEQYF
. medium-sized TRBJ2-7 TRBV6-1 TGTGCCAGCAGTGAATCCTCCTACGAGCAGTACTTC CASSESSYEQYF
. . TRBJ1-2 TRBV10-3 TGTGCCATCAGTGAGGCAGGAGGTGGCTACACCTTC CAISEAGGGYTF
. few TRBJ1-1 TRBV19 TGTGCCAGTATGAGAGGATTGAACACTGAAGCTTTCTTT CASMRGLNTEAFF
. once TRBJ2-2 TRBV6-5 TGTGCCAGCAGTTACAACAGGGTCCCCGGGGAGCTGTTTTTT CASSYNRVPGELFF
. . TRBJ2-5 TRBV7-8 TGTGCCAGCAGCGGGGAGGGGACAGCCCTGGGGAAAGAGACCCAGTACTTC CASSGEGTALGKETQYF
. . TRBJ1-2 TRBV19 TGTGCCAGTAGTATACCGTGGGATCTTTTTGGCTACACCTTC CASSIPWDLFGYTF
. . TRBJ1-2 TRBV9 TGTGCCAGCAGCGTAGATCCAGGAAACTATGGCTACACCTTC CASSVDPGNYGYTF
TRBD2 . TRBJ2-3 TRBV27 TGTGCCAGCAGTCCACTCCGAGGGGCGGGGGGACGAGATACGCAGTATTTT CASSPLRGAGGRDTQYF
. . TRBJ2-1 TRBV5-1 TGCGCCAGCAGCGTTTCCGGGACAAGAGTTTCCTACAATGAGCAGTTCTTC CASSVSGTRVSYNEQFF
. . TRBJ1-5 TRBV28 TGTGCCAGCAGCCAGGCTGGGACGGTTAGCAATCAGCCCCAGCATTTT CASSQAGTVSNQPQHF
TRBD1 few TRBJ1-1 TRBV29-1 TGCAGCGTCACCGGGACAGGGCGTACTGAAGCTTTCTTT CSVTGTGRTEAFF
. . TRBJ1-4 TRBV19 TGTGCCAGCTCCGGAGGACGGGCTAATGAAAAACTGTTTTTT CASSGGRANEKLFF
TRBD1 . TRBJ2-3 TRBV5-1 TGCGCCAGCAGCTCTCAGGCGGCGACAGGGGTGGGAGATACGCAGTATTTT CASSSQAATGVGDTQYF
. . TRBJ1-2 TRBV6-5 TGTGCCAGCAAACCTGCTAGTTTGGGTGGCTACACCTTC CASKPASLGGYTF
. . TRBJ2-2 TRBV11-3 TGTGCCAGCAGCTTAAATTACGGGGAGCTGTTTTTT CASSLNYGELFF
TRBD1 . TRBJ2-1 TRBV6-1 TGTGCCAGCAACGGCAGGACAGGGCTCGATGAGCAGTTCTTC CASNGRTGLDEQFF
TRBD1 once TRBJ2-3 TRBV11-3 TGTGCCAGCAGCCCAGGGACAGTATACACAGATACGCAGTATTTT CASSPGTVYTDTQYF
. . TRBJ2-3 TRBV2 TGTGCCAGCAAGGCGGACCGAAACACAGATACGCAGTATTTT CASKADRNTDTQYF
. few TRBJ1-5 TRBV18 TGTGCCAGCTCACACGGCGACACTAGCAATCAGCCCCAGCATTTT CASSHGDTSNQPQHF
TRBD2 . TRBJ2-5 TRBV30 TGTGCCTGGAGTACCCTGAGCGGGGGGGAGACCCAGTACTTC CAWSTLSGGETQYF
. . TRBJ2-5 TRBV4-2 TGTGCCAGCAGCCAGGACGGGACTCACTCCGGGGAGACCCAGTACTTC CASSQDGTHSGETQYF
. . TRBJ1-5 TRBV5-8 TGTGCCAGCAGCCGAATCAGCAGGGAGCCCCAGCATTTT CASSRISREPQHF
TRBD1 . TRBJ1-1 TRBV6-5 TGTGCCAGCAGTTTTTTTGGACAGGGTAGGAACACTGAAGCTTTCTTT CASSFFGQGRNTEAFF
. . TRBJ1-5 TRBV11-1 TGTGCCAGCAGCTCGAAGGAGGATCAGCCCCAGCATTTT CASSSKEDQPQHF
TRBD1 . TRBJ2-7 TRBV30 TGTGCCTGGAGGGGACAGGGGCCCTACGAGCAGTACTTC CAWRGQGPYEQYF
TRBD1 . TRBJ2-7 TRBV6-5 TGTGCCAGCAGTTATGCCGCAGGGGGCAACGGCGAGCAGTACTTC CASSYAAGGNGEQYF
. . TRBJ2-5 TRBV4-1 TGCGCCAGCAGCCAAGTTCCGGGGGCGCTTGAGACCCAGTACTTC CASSQVPGALETQYF